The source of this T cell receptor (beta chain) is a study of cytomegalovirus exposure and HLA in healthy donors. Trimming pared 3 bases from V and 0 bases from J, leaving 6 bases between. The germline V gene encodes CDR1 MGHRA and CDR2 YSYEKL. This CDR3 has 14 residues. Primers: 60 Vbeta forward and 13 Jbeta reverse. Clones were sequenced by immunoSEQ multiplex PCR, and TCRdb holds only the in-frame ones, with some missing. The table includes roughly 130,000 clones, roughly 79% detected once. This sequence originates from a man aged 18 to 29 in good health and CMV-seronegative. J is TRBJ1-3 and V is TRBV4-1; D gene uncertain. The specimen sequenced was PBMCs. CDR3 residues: CASSHQDSGNTIYF. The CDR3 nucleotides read TGCGCCAGCAGCCACCAGGACTCTGGAAACACCATATATTTT.